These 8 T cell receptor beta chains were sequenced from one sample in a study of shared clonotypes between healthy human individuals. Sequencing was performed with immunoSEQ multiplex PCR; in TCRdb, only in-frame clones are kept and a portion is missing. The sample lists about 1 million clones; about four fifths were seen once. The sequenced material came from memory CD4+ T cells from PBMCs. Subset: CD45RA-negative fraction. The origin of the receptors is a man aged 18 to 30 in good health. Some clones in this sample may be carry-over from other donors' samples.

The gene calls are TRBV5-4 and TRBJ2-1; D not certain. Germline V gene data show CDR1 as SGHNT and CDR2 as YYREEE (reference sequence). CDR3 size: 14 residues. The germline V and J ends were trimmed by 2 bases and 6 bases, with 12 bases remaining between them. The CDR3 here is CASSFDNAFNEQFF. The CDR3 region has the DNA TGTGCCAGCAGCTTTGACAATGCGTTCAATGAGCAGTTCTTC.

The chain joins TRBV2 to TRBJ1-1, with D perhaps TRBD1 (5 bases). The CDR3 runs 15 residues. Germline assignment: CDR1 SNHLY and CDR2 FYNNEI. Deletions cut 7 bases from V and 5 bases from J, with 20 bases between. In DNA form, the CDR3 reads TGTGCCAGCACCTCAGTTTTTGGGGGGATGACTGAAGCTTTCTTT. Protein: CASTSVFGGMTEAFF.

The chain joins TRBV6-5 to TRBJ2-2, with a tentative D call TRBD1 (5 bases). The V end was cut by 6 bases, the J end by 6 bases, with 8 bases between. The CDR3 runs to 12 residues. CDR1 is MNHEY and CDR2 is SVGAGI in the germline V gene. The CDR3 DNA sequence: TGTGCCAGCAGCCACAGGTCCGGGGAGCTGTTTTTT. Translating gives CASSHRSGELFF.

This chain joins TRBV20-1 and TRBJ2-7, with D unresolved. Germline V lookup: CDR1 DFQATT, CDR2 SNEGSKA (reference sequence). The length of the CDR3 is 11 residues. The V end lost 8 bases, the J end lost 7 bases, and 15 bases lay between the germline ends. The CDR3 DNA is TGCAGTTCCTGGACCTCTCTTGAGCAGTACTTC. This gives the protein CSSWTSLEQYF.

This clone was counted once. CDR3 in amino acids: CASRPDRGVRNTIYF. CDR3 DNA sequence: TGTGCCAGCAGACCGGACAGGGGAGTACGAAACACCATATATTTT. The rearrangement uses TRBV6-6 and TRBJ1-3, with TRBD1 matching over 9 bases. Germline assignment: CDR1 MNHNY and CDR2 SVGAGI (reference sequence). The CDR3 has 15 residues. The V and J ends lost 6 bases and 5 bases, in that order; junction bases with no gene match: 8.

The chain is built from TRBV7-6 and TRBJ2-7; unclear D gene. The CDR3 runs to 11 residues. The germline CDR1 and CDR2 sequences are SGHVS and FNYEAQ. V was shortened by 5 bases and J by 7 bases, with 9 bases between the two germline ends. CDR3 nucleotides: TGTGCCAGCAGCCGAAGTAGGGAGCAGTACTTC. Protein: CASSRSREQYF.

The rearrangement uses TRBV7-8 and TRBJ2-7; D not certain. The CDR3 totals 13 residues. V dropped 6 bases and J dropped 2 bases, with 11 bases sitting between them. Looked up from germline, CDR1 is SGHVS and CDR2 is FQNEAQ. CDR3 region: CASSPRLTYEQYF. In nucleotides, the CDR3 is TGTGCCAGCAGTCCGAGATTAACCTACGAGCAGTACTTC.

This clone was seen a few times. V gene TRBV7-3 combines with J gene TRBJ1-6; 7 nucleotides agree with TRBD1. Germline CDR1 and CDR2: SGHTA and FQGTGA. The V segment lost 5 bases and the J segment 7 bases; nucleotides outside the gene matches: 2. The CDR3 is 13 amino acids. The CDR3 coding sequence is TGTGCCAGCAGCACGGGACAGAATTCACCCCTCCACTTT. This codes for CASSTGQNSPLHF.